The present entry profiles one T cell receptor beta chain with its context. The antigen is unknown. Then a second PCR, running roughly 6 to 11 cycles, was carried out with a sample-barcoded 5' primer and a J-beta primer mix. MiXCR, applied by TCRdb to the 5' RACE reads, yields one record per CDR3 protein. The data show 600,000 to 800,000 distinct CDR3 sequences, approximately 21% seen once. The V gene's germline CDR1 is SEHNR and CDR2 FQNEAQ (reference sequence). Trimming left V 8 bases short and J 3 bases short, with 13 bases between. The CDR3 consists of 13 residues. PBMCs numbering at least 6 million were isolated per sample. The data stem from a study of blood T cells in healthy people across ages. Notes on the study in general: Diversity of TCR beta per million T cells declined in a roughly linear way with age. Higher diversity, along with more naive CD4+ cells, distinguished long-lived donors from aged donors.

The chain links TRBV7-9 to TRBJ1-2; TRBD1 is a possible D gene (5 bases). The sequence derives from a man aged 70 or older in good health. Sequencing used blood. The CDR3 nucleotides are TGTGCCAGCGCCACCGGGGCCGACTATGGCTACACCTTC. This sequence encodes CASATGADYGYTF.